What follows are 14 T cell receptor beta chains derived from one specimen sequenced in a study of T cell changes during pregnancy in multiple sclerosis (dated by TCRdb to between 2018 and 2021). Receptor amplification or capture employed the immunoSEQ multiplex PCR assay. Entries here come from immuneACCESS through TCRdb and include only in-frame sequences with V and J called. Some clones fail to appear in such tables; in the studies checked, an unresolved V gene covers under half of the shortfall, and the cause of the remainder is unknown. For this sample there are some 51,000 clones; around 93% appear just once. Of the sample, about 4.5% falls within the top ten clones. The sequencing here drew on CD8+ T cells from peripheral blood mononuclear cells, taken in the first trimester of pregnancy. The source is a female donor with multiple sclerosis, enrolled in a pregnancy study.

The chain employs TRBV19 and TRBJ2-1; D gene unclear. This CDR3 spans 15 amino acids. V lost 1 base and J lost 2, with 9 bases in between. Per the germline V gene, CDR1 is LNHDA and CDR2 is SQIVND (reference sequence). The CDR3 is CASSIGLGTYNEQFF. CDR3 DNA sequence: TGTGCCAGTAGTATAGGACTCGGAACCTACAATGAGCAGTTCTTC.

V gene TRBV6-1 combines with J gene TRBJ2-7, with 10 bases aligning to TRBD1. The trim removed 3 bases at V and 4 bases at J, leaving 6 bases unmatched. The CDR3 has 15 amino acids. From germline, CDR1 is MNHNS and CDR2 SASEGT. CDR3 DNA: TGTGCCAGCAGTGACAGACAGGGGGCTGGTTACGAGCAGTACTTC. Translation: CASSDRQGAGYEQYF.

In DNA, the CDR3 is TGTGCCAGCAGCTTGGCACAGATGAACACTGAAGCTTTCTTT. Translating gives CASSLAQMNTEAFF. This rearrangement joins TRBV7-6 to TRBJ1-1, with unresolved D. V lost 3 bases to trimming and J lost 0 bases, with 8 bases between them. The CDR3 is 14 residues long. Per the germline V gene, CDR1 is SGHVS and CDR2 is FNYEAQ.

This sequence joins TRBV29-1 and TRBJ2-3, with D possibly matching TRBD1 (6 bases). This CDR3 is built from 11 residues. V dropped 5 bases and J dropped 3 bases, with 6 bases sitting between them. Per the germline V gene, CDR1 is SQVTM and CDR2 is ANQGSEA. CDR3 sequence: CSVQGTDTQYF. The DNA for the CDR3 is TGCAGCGTTCAGGGGACAGATACGCAGTATTTT.

The rearrangement uses TRBV4-1 and TRBJ1-2; D possibly corresponds to TRBD1 (6 bases). The V end was cut by 1 base, the J end by 3 bases, with 9 bases between. The CDR3 runs 14 residues. Looked up from germline, CDR1 is MGHRA and CDR2 is YSYEKL. The CDR3 reads CASSQVGGDYGYTF. The CDR3, as DNA: TGCGCCAGCAGCCAAGTAGGGGGGGACTATGGCTACACCTTC.

The V and J genes are TRBV29-1 and TRBJ2-7, with 7 bases aligning to TRBD2. CDR3 length equals 14 residues. CDR1 SQVTM and CDR2 ANQGSEA come from the germline V gene. V trimming: 1 base; J trimming: 5 bases; junction bases outside the gene matches: 8. The CDR3 nucleotides read TGCAGCGTTGAAGGGGGGGGAGGGGTCGACGAGCAGTACTTC. Its protein product is CSVEGGGGVDEQYF.

The chain is built from TRBV7-6 and TRBJ2-7, with TRBD2 matching 15 bases. CDR3 size: 19 residues. Germline lookup yields CDR1 SGHVS and CDR2 FNYEAQ. J was trimmed by 0 bases and V by 1 base; bases with no gene match: 7. The CDR3 bases are TGTGCCAGCAGCTTAGGGCCCGGGACTAGCGGGGGGAACTCCTACGAGCAGTACTTC. It codes for CASSLGPGTSGGNSYEQYF.

The V gene is TRBV27, the J gene TRBJ2-5, with D possibly being TRBD2 (5 bases). The CDR3 covers 15 residues. Germline V gives CDR1 MNHEY, CDR2 SMNVEV (reference sequence). The V end was cut by 5 bases, the J end by 0 bases, with 13 bases between. This CDR3 is CASSLGVNYQETQYF. In DNA form, the CDR3 reads TGTGCCAGCAGTCTCGGGGTGAATTACCAAGAGACCCAGTACTTC.

V gene TRBV6-6 combines with J gene TRBJ1-2; D possibly corresponds to TRBD1 (6 bases). Trimming took 6 bases from V and 8 from J, leaving 16 bases between them. Germline CDR1 is MNHNY and CDR2 is SVGAGI (reference sequence). This CDR3 is 13 amino acids long. The CDR3 DNA reads TGTGCCAGCAGCCGGACCGCAGGGGAAGGCTACACCTTC. Translating gives CASSRTAGEGYTF.

CDR3 region: CASTFGNEQFF. CDR3 coding DNA: TGTGCCAGCACCTTCGGTAATGAGCAGTTCTTC. This chain links TRBV5-4 with TRBJ2-1; no definite D call. This CDR3 is built from 11 residues. CDR1 is SGHNT, CDR2 YYREEE, per germline (reference sequence). V dropped 6 bases and J dropped 7 bases, with 8 bases sitting between them. Complete variable domain (other parts from reference TRBV5-4 and TRBJ2-1): ETGVTQSPTHLIKTRGQQVTLRCSSQSGHNTVSWYQQALGQGPQFIFQYYREEENGRGNFPPRFSGLQFPNYSSELNVNALELDDSALYLCASTFGNEQFFGPGTRLTVL.

The CDR3 reads CASSEGQGADTQYF. Written as DNA, the CDR3 is TGTGCCAGCAGTGAGGGACAGGGGGCAGATACGCAGTATTTT. This chain uses TRBV6-4 with TRBJ2-3, with 11 positions matching TRBD1. Trimming removed 3 bases from V and 4 bases from J; junction bases left unmatched: 0. The CDR3 runs to 14 residues. CDR1 is MRHNA and CDR2 is SNTAGT in the germline V gene.

The chain employs TRBV7-6 and TRBJ1-1; D remains unclear. Trimming removed 2 bases at V and 4 bases at J, with 11 bases between. From germline, CDR1 is SGHVS and CDR2 FNYEAQ. There are 14 residues in the CDR3. The CDR3 region has the DNA TGTGCCAGCAGCTTAAGCGGATACCCCACTGAAGCTTTCTTT. This translates into CASSLSGYPTEAFF. Using reference TRBV7-6 and TRBJ1-1 for the parts outside the CDR3, the full variable domain is GAGVSQSPRYKVTKRGQDVALRCDPISGHVSLYWYRQALGQGPEFLTYFNYEAQQDKSGLPNDRFSAERPEGSISTLTIQRTEQRDSAMYRCASSLSGYPTEAFFGQGTRLTVV.

The chain carries TRBV5-5 and TRBJ2-7, with TRBD1 as a possible D gene (6 bases). The CDR3 totals 15 residues. Trimming took off 4 bases at V and 4 bases at J, with 18 bases between the two ends. The germline gives CDR1 SGHKS, CDR2 YYEKEE (reference sequence). Here the CDR3 reads CASSDGQLNPYEQYF. The CDR3 bases are TGTGCCAGCAGCGATGGACAGCTGAATCCGTACGAGCAGTACTTC. Using reference TRBV5-5 and TRBJ2-7 for the parts outside the CDR3, the full variable domain is DAGVTQSPTHLIKTRGQQVTLRCSPISGHKSVSWYQQVLGQGPQFIFQYYEKEERGRGNFPDRFSARQFPNYSSELNVNALLLGDSALYLCASSDGQLNPYEQYFGPGTRLTVT.

CDR3 residues: CAAGGGYEQYF. The CDR3 DNA is TGTGCCGCCGGGGGGGGCTACGAGCAGTACTTC. This chain connects TRBV5-5 to TRBJ2-7; 8 positions match TRBD2. J was trimmed by 3 bases and V by 10 bases; bases with no gene match: 3. The CDR3 loop spans 11 amino acids. CDR1 is SGHKS, CDR2 YYEKEE, per germline (reference sequence).